This record looks at one T cell receptor beta chain sequence and its context. Cycle 7 day 1, cycle 4 day 1, and baseline were the timepoints at which blood was sampled. This sample is part of a study of OX40 agonist ivuxolimab in advanced cancers. Across the whole study: There were three patients with partial responses, one having hepatocellular carcinoma and two cutaneous melanoma.

Measured with immunoSEQ multiplex PCR; TCRdb has only the in-frame clones, and not every one. This sample has 2,500 to 3,500 clones, with 78% found just once. The source is an adult with an advanced solid tumor such as melanoma, head and neck, liver or kidney cancer. The starting material was CD4+ or CD8+ T cells sorted from blood, obtained in a trial of the OX40 agonist ivuxolimab.

The DNA for the CDR3 is TGTGCCAGCAGTCCCCTTTTAGATGGAGGGGTTGAAGCTTTCTTT. Its translation is CASSPLLDGGVEAFF. The gene calls are TRBV25-1 and TRBJ1-1; a possible D gene is TRBD1 (5 bases). Trimming cost V 5 bases and J 7 bases, with 20 bases left between them. Germline assignment: CDR1 MGHDK and CDR2 SYGVNS. The CDR3 is made up of 15 amino acids.